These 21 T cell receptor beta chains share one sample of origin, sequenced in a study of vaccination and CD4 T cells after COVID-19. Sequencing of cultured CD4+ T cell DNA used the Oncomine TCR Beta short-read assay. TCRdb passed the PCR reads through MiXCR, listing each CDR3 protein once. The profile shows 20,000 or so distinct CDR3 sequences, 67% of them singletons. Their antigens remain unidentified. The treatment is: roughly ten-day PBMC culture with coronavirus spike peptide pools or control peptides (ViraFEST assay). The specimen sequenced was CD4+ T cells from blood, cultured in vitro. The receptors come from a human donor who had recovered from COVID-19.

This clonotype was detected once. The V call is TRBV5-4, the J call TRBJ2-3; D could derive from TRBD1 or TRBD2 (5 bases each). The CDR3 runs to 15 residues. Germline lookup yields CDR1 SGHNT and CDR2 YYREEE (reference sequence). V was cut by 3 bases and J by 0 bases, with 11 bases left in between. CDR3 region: CASSYGTPSTDTQYF. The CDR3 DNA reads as TGTGCCAGCAGCTATGGGACCCCTAGCACAGATACGCAGTATTTT.

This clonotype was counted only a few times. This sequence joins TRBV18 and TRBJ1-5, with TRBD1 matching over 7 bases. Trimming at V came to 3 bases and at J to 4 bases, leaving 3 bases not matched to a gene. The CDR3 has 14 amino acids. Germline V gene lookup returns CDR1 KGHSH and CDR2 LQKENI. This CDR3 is CASSPRTGNQPQHF. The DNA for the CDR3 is TGTGCCAGCTCACCCCGGACAGGTAATCAGCCCCAGCATTTT. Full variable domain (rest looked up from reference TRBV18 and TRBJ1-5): NAGVMQNPRHLVRRRGQEARLRCSPMKGHSHVYWYRQLPEEGLKFMVYLQKENIIDESGMPKERFSAEFPKEGPSILRIQQVVRGDSAAYFCASSPRTGNQPQHFGDGTRLSIL.

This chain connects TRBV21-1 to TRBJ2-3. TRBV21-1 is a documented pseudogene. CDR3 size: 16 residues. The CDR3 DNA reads TGTGCCAGCATCCAGTTAACTAATGCGGAACCAGATACGCAGTATTTT. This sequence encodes CASIQLTNAEPDTQYF.

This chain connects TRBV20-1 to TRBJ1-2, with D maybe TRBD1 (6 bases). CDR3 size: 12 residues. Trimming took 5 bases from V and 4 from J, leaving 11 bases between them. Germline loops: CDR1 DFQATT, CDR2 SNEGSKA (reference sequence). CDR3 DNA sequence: TGCAGTGCTCAGGGGTCAGCCTATGGCTACACCTTC. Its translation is CSAQGSAYGYTF.

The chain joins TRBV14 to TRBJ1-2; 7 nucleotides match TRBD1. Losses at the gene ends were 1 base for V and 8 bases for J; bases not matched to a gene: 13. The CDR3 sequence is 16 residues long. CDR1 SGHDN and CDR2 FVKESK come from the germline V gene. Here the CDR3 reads CASSQGLPGRGSGYTF. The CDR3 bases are TGTGCCAGCAGCCAAGGCCTCCCGGGCAGGGGGAGCGGCTACACCTTC.

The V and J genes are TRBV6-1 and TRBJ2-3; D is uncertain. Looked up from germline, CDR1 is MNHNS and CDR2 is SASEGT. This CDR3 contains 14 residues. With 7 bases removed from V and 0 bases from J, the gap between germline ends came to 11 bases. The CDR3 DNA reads TGTGCCAGCACCTACGGAGCTAGCACAGATACGCAGTATTTT. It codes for CASTYGASTDTQYF.

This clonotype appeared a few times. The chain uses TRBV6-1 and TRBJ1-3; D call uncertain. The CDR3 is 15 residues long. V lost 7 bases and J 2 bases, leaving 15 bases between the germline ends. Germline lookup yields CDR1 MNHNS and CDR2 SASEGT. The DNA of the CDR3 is TGTGCCAGCACCTTGAATCCGGGGACTGGAAACACCATATATTTT. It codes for CASTLNPGTGNTIYF.

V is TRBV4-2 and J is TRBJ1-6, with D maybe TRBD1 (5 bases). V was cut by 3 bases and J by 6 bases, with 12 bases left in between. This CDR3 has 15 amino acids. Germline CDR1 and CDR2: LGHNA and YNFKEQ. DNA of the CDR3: TGTGCCAGCAGCCAGACAGTCGTTGGTAATTCACCCCTCCACTTT. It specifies CASSQTVVGNSPLHF.

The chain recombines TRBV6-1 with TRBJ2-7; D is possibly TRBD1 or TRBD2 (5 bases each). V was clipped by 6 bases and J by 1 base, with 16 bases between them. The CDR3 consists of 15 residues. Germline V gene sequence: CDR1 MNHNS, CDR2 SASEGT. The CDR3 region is CASSRFRGESYEQYF. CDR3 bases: TGTGCCAGCAGCCGCTTTAGGGGAGAGTCCTACGAGCAGTACTTC.

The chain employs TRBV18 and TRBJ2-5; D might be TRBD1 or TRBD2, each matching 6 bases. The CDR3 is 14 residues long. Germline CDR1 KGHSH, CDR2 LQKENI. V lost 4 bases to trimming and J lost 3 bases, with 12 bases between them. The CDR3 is CASSLWGAEETQYF. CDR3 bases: TGTGCCAGCTCACTCTGGGGGGCGGAAGAGACCCAGTACTTC.

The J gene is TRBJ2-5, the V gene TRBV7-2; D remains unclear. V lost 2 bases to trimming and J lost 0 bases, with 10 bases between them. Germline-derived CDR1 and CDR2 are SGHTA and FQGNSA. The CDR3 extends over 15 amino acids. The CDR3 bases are TGTGCCAGCAGCTTACGAGCCGGGCACCAAGAGACCCAGTACTTC. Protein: CASSLRAGHQETQYF.

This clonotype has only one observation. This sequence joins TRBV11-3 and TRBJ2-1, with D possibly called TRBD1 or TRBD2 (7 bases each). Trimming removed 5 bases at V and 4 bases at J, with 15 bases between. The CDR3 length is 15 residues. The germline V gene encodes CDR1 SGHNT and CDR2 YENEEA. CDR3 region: CASSKTGEGYNEQFF. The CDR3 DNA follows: TGTGCCAGCAGCAAAACAGGGGAGGGGTACAATGAGCAGTTCTTC.

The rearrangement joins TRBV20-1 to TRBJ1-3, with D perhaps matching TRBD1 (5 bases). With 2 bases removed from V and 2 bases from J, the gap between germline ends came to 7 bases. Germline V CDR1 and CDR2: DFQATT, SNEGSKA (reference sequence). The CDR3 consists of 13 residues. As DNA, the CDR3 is TGCAGTGCTAGAAAAGGGGCTGGAAACACCATATATTTT. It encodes CSARKGAGNTIYF.

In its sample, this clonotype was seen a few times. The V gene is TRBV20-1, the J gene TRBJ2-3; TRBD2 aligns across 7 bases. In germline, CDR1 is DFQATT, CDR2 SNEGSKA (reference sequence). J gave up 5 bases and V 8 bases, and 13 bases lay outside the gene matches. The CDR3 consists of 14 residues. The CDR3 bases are TGCAGTCATAGGCGAGCGGGAAGGGGAGATACGCAGTATTTT. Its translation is CSHRRAGRGDTQYF.

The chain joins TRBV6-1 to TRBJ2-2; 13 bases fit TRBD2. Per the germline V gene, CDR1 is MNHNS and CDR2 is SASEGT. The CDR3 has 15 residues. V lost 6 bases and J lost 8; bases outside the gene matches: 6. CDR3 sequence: CASSRTSGRKGELFF. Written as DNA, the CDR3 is TGTGCCAGCAGCCGGACTAGCGGGAGAAAAGGGGAGCTGTTTTTT.

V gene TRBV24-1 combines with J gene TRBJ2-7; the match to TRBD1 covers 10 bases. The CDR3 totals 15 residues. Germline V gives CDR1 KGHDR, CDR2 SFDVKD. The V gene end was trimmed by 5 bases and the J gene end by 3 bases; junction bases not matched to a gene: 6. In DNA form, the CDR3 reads TGTGCCACCAGTGCCGGGACAGGGGCCCTCTACGAGCAGTACTTC. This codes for CATSAGTGALYEQYF.

The CDR3 DNA follows: TGTGCCGCCTCGGGCGGGAGGGCGGCCGAGCAGTACTTC. As protein: CAASGGRAAEQYF. The genes are TRBV27 and TRBJ2-7; 9 nucleotides align to TRBD2. This CDR3 contains 13 residues. Trimming cost V 11 bases and J 6 bases; bases outside gene matches: 11. CDR1 MNHEY and CDR2 SMNVEV come from the germline V gene (reference sequence).

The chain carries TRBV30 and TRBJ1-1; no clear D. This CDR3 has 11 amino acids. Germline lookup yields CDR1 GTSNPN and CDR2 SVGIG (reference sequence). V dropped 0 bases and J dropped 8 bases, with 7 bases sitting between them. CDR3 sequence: CAWSVFGEAFF. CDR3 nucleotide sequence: TGTGCCTGGAGTGTATTCGGGGAAGCTTTCTTT.

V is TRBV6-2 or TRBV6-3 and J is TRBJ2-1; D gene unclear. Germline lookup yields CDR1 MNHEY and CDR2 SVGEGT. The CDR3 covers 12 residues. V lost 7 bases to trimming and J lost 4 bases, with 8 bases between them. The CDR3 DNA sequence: TGTGCCAGCAACGAGAGGTACAATGAGCAGTTCTTC. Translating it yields CASNERYNEQFF.

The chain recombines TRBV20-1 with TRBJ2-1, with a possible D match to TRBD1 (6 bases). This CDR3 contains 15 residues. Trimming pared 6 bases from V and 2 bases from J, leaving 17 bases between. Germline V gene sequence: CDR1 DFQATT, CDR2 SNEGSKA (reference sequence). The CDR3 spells CSAVAQGSTYNEQFF. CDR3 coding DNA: TGCAGTGCCGTCGCACAGGGTTCCACCTACAATGAGCAGTTCTTC.

The CDR3 DNA follows: TGCAGTGCTAGAGATCGGGGTAGCGGTTCCACAGATACGCAGTATTTT. Translation: CSARDRGSGSTDTQYF. The V and J genes are TRBV20-1 and TRBJ2-3, with D possibly being TRBD2 (6 bases). V was clipped by 0 bases and J by 2 bases, with 15 bases between them. This CDR3 is 16 amino acids long. The V gene's germline CDR1 is DFQATT and CDR2 SNEGSKA (reference sequence).